Following are 29 T cell receptor beta chains from one sample sequenced in a study of blood T cell repertoires in COVID-19. Generated by immunoSEQ multiplex PCR, the TCRdb table keeps only in-frame clones and is missing some. This table has 200,000 to 300,000 clones, 70% to 90% appearing once. Sequenced sample: peripheral blood. These receptors originate from a human donor in a cohort sampled during active COVID-19.

This clone was seen a few times. The rearrangement links TRBV19 to TRBJ1-3, with D possibly matching TRBD1 (5 bases). In germline, CDR1 is LNHDA, CDR2 SQIVND (reference sequence). The CDR3 covers 14 residues. Trimming took 3 bases from V and 1 from J, leaving 7 bases between them. In DNA form, the CDR3 reads TGTGCCAGTAGTATCACAGGATCTGGAAACACCATATATTTT. It translates to CASSITGSGNTIYF.

The V call is TRBV5-1, the J call TRBJ2-7, with TRBD2 matching over 9 bases. Germline trimming cut 3 bases from V and 5 bases from J; bases unmatched to any gene: 9. In germline, CDR1 is SGHRS, CDR2 YFSETQ. This CDR3 contains 15 residues. CDR3 residues: CASSWDSGRVNEQYF. Here the CDR3 DNA reads TGCGCCAGCAGCTGGGATAGCGGGAGAGTCAACGAGCAGTACTTC.

This clone was observed a few times. This sequence joins TRBV7-2 and TRBJ1-1; tentatively, D is TRBD1 (6 bases). Looked up from germline, CDR1 is SGHTA and CDR2 is FQGNSA. There are 13 residues in the CDR3. Between the trimmed V and J ends, which lost 1 base and 8 bases, there was a span of 11 bases. CDR3 in amino acids: CASSLVLGHEAFF. The DNA of the CDR3 is TGTGCCAGCAGCTTAGTCCTGGGACACGAAGCTTTCTTT.

V usage is TRBV27 and J usage is TRBJ2-7, with TRBD2 matching 11 bases. Germline CDR1 and CDR2: MNHEY and SMNVEV (reference sequence). The junction had 7 bases not matched to a gene; V was cut back by 4 bases and J by 2 bases. The CDR3 has 16 residues. The CDR3 here is CASSSFSGREPYEQYF. CDR3 nucleotides: TGTGCCAGCAGTTCATTTAGCGGGAGGGAGCCCTACGAGCAGTACTTC.

The chain combines TRBV6-5 with TRBJ2-7; unclear D gene. From germline, CDR1 is MNHEY and CDR2 SVGAGI. V dropped 5 bases and J dropped 0 bases, with 11 bases sitting between them. The CDR3 extends over 14 amino acids. As DNA, the CDR3 is TGTGCCAGCAGTACGGGTACACTCTCCTACGAGCAGTACTTC. Protein: CASSTGTLSYEQYF.

This sequence joins TRBV6-2 or TRBV6-3 and TRBJ1-2; D is unclear. The CDR3 is 13 amino acids. V was pared by 6 bases and J by 9 bases, with 17 bases between. Germline V lookup: CDR1 MNHEY, CDR2 SVGEGT. The CDR3 spells CASSPRETDSYTF. The CDR3 DNA reads TGTGCCAGCAGCCCCCGGGAGACCGATAGCTACACCTTC.

This rearrangement joins TRBV10-2 to TRBJ2-1; 9 nucleotides line up with TRBD2. CDR3 length: 15 amino acids. Germline CDR1 WSHSY, CDR2 SAAADI. The V and J ends lost 5 bases and 4 bases, in that order; junction bases with no gene match: 6. CDR3: CASSTLAGAYNEQFF. As DNA, the CDR3 is TGCGCCAGCAGTACGTTAGCGGGGGCTTACAATGAGCAGTTCTTC.

V gene TRBV2 combines with J gene TRBJ1-5; D uncertain. The CDR3 extends over 12 amino acids. The V gene lost 7 bases and the J gene lost 4 bases, with 8 bases spanning the gap. Germline V gene data show CDR1 as SNHLY and CDR2 as FYNNEI. CDR3 residues: CASKAGNQPQHF. The CDR3 bases are TGTGCCAGCAAAGCCGGGAATCAGCCCCAGCATTTT.

The chain recombines TRBV11-2 with TRBJ2-3; 8 bases map to TRBD1. Germline V lookup: CDR1 SGHAT, CDR2 FQNNGV. J lost 2 bases, V lost 1 base, and 11 bases had no gene match. The CDR3 runs to 18 residues. The CDR3, as DNA: TGTGCCAGCAGCTTAGGCCCCAGGACAGGGTCCCACACAGATACGCAGTATTTT. It yields the protein CASSLGPRTGSHTDTQYF.

The gene calls are TRBV4-1 and TRBJ2-7, with 9 bases identical to TRBD2. There are 15 residues in the CDR3. V trimming: 4 bases; J trimming: 1 base; junction bases outside the gene matches: 5. CDR1 and CDR2 (germline): MGHRA, YSYEKL. The CDR3 sequence is CASSLIAGESYEQYF. The CDR3 nucleotides are TGCGCCAGCAGCCTAATAGCGGGGGAGTCCTACGAGCAGTACTTC.

The CDR3 spells CASSLKLAGLEEQYF. The CDR3 nucleotides are TGTGCCAGCAGCTTAAAACTAGCGGGGCTGGAGGAGCAGTACTTC. This rearrangement joins TRBV7-3 to TRBJ2-7, with 10 nucleotides matching TRBD2. Germline CDR1 SGHTA, CDR2 FQGTGA. J was trimmed by 7 bases and V by 1 base; bases with no gene match: 7. The CDR3 is made up of 15 amino acids.

This chain connects TRBV2 to TRBJ1-2; TRBD1 is a possible D gene (5 bases). V was shortened by 4 bases and J by 1 base, with 7 bases between the two germline ends. There are 13 residues in the CDR3. Germline V gene data show CDR1 as SNHLY and CDR2 as FYNNEI. Written as DNA, the CDR3 is TGTGCCAGCAGTGTGGACAATAACTATGGCTACACCTTC. Its protein product is CASSVDNNYGYTF.

The chain links TRBV24-1 to TRBJ1-3, with unresolved D. Looked up from germline, CDR1 is KGHDR and CDR2 is SFDVKD. The CDR3 spans 16 residues. The ends were cut back, 9 bases at V and 0 bases at J, with 17 bases in the middle. The CDR3, as DNA: TGTGCCACCTTTCCCCAGGTACCGTTCTCTGGAAACACCATATATTTT. Protein: CATFPQVPFSGNTIYF.

This clone has a single count. The chain links TRBV9 to TRBJ2-1, with TRBD1 matching 8 bases. CDR3 length equals 18 residues. Germline CDR1 is SGDLS and CDR2 is YYNGEE. V lost 1 base and J lost 0; bases outside the gene matches: 9. CDR3 DNA sequence: TGTGCCAGCAGCGTATCGATGGGACAGGTTTTCTCCTACAATGAGCAGTTCTTC. Encoded protein: CASSVSMGQVFSYNEQFF.

This rearrangement joins TRBV6-6 to TRBJ2-3, with a tentative D call TRBD2 (6 bases). In germline, CDR1 is MNHNY, CDR2 SVGAGI (reference sequence). The V gene lost 2 bases and the J gene lost 3 bases, with 12 bases spanning the gap. The CDR3 is 15 amino acids. The CDR3 region is CASSYQSSETDTQYF. Written as DNA, the CDR3 is TGTGCCAGCAGTTACCAGTCTAGCGAAACAGATACGCAGTATTTT.

The chain uses TRBV11-2 and TRBJ2-1; 12 nucleotides line up with TRBD2. The CDR3 has 16 residues. Trimming took 1 base from V and 4 from J; bases not matched to a gene: 2. CDR1 is SGHAT and CDR2 is FQNNGV in the germline V gene. The CDR3 region has the DNA TGTGCCAGCAGCTTAGGTCTAGCGGGGGGGTACAATGAGCAGTTCTTC. It yields the protein CASSLGLAGGYNEQFF.

The chain is built from TRBV2 and TRBJ1-2, with TRBD1 matching over 8 bases. Trimming cost V 6 bases and J 5 bases; bases outside gene matches: 11. Germline V gene lookup returns CDR1 SNHLY and CDR2 FYNNEI. The CDR3 consists of 15 residues. The CDR3 spells CASSQDAGGRYGYTF. CDR3 bases: TGTGCCAGCAGCCAAGATGCAGGGGGCAGGTATGGCTACACCTTC.

The V call is TRBV4-1, the J call TRBJ1-4; D gene unclear. This CDR3 has 16 residues. With 0 bases removed from V and 2 bases from J, the gap between germline ends came to 10 bases. Germline values: CDR1 MGHRA, CDR2 YSYEKL. The CDR3 sequence is CASSQESTPTNEKLFF. CDR3 coding DNA: TGCGCCAGCAGCCAAGAATCTACTCCTACTAATGAAAAACTGTTTTTT.

This clone was counted a few times. The genes are TRBV10-1 and TRBJ2-7; TRBD2 agrees at 10 bases. CDR3 size: 13 residues. Trimming removed 6 bases from V and 8 bases from J; junction bases left unmatched: 7. Per germline, CDR1 WNHNN and CDR2 SYGVQD (reference sequence). CDR3 sequence: CASSSSSGGQQYF. CDR3 in DNA: TGCGCCAGCAGCAGTTCTAGCGGGGGACAGCAGTACTTC.

The chain couples TRBV7-2 to TRBJ2-7; 10 nucleotides line up with TRBD2. This CDR3 region has 16 residues. The germline V gene encodes CDR1 SGHTA and CDR2 FQGNSA. V trimming: 0 bases; J trimming: 5 bases; junction bases outside the gene matches: 7. The CDR3 DNA is TGTGCCAGCAGCTTAGCTAGCGGGAGGACCCCTCACGAGCAGTACTTC. It encodes CASSLASGRTPHEQYF.

The chain is built from TRBV7-2 and TRBJ2-3; tentative D call: TRBD1 (6 bases). This CDR3 comprises 16 residues. The germline V and J ends were trimmed by 5 bases and 4 bases, with 19 bases remaining between them. Germline CDR1 is SGHTA and CDR2 is FQGNSA. As DNA, the CDR3 is TGTGCCAGCAGCCGTTACAGGGCGTACGGAGCAGATACGCAGTATTTT. This codes for CASSRYRAYGADTQYF. Drawing the rest from reference TRBV7-2 and TRBJ2-3, the complete variable domain is GAGVSQSPSNKVTEKGKDVELRCDPISGHTALYWYRQSLGQGLEFLIYFQGNSAPDKSGLPSDRFSAERTGGSVSTLTIQRTQQEDSAVYLCASSRYRAYGADTQYFGPGTRLTVL.

The J gene is TRBJ2-7, the V gene TRBV7-8, with D perhaps matching TRBD1 or TRBD2 (5 bases each). V dropped 5 bases and J dropped 3 bases, with 14 bases sitting between them. This CDR3 contains 14 residues. CDR1 and CDR2 from the germline V gene are SGHVS and FQNEAQ. CDR3 in amino acids: CASSGGPRVYEQYF. The CDR3 DNA is TGTGCCAGCAGCGGAGGCCCCAGGGTCTACGAGCAGTACTTC. The full variable domain, completed using reference TRBV7-8 and TRBJ2-7, is GAGVSQSPRYKVAKRGQDVALRCDPISGHVSLFWYQQALGQGPEFLTYFQNEAQLDKSGLPSDRFFAERPEGSVSTLKIQRTQQEDSAVYLCASSGGPRVYEQYFGPGTRLTVT.

The chain has TRBV3-1 (or the pseudogene TRBV3-2) and TRBJ2-7; tentative D call: TRBD2 (6 bases). V gave up 4 bases and J gave up 4 bases, with 17 bases separating them. CDR3 length: 15 amino acids. Germline V lookup: CDR1 LGHDT, CDR2 YNNKEL (reference sequence). Written as DNA, the CDR3 is TGTGCCAGCAGCCGTGAGGAGGGTCTAGTATACGAGCAGTACTTC. Its translation: CASSREEGLVYEQYF.

The count of this clone is one. The chain employs TRBV7-2 and TRBJ2-3; 9 bases fit TRBD1. CDR3 length: 15 amino acids. The J segment lost 4 bases and the V segment lost 5 bases, leaving 7 bases of the junction unmatched. Germline V gene data show CDR1 as SGHTA and CDR2 as FQGNSA. The CDR3 loop is CASSVGTGTPDTQYF. CDR3 nucleotide sequence: TGTGCCAGCAGCGTGGGGACAGGGACCCCAGATACGCAGTATTTT. The full variable domain, its missing parts supplied by reference TRBV7-2 and TRBJ2-3, is GAGVSQSPSNKVTEKGKDVELRCDPISGHTALYWYRQSLGQGLEFLIYFQGNSAPDKSGLPSDRFSAERTGGSVSTLTIQRTQQEDSAVYLCASSVGTGTPDTQYFGPGTRLTVL.

The chain employs TRBV2 and TRBJ2-7; D possibly corresponds to TRBD1 (6 bases). Trimming removed 6 bases from V and 7 bases from J, with 13 bases in between. Germline CDR1 and CDR2: SNHLY and FYNNEI. This CDR3 has 12 amino acids. CDR3: CASRLGAWEQYF. The CDR3 nucleotides read TGTGCCAGCAGGTTGGGGGCGTGGGAGCAGTACTTC.

J is TRBJ2-5 and V is TRBV5-6; 7 nucleotides agree with TRBD1. The CDR3 length is 14 residues. J was trimmed by 3 bases and V by 2 bases; bases with no gene match: 4. Per germline, CDR1 SGHDT and CDR2 YYEEEE. The CDR3: CASSFRQGEETQYF. The CDR3 coding sequence is TGTGCCAGCAGCTTTAGGCAGGGGGAAGAGACCCAGTACTTC. Together with reference TRBV5-6 and TRBJ2-5, the CDR3 gives the full variable domain: DAGVTQSPTHLIKTRGQQVTLRCSPKSGHDTVSWYQQALGQGPQFIFQYYEEEERQRGNFPDRFSGHQFPNYSSELNVNALLLGDSALYLCASSFRQGEETQYFGPGTRLLVL.

The J gene is TRBJ1-2, the V gene TRBV6-5; D remains unclear. The germline V gene encodes CDR1 MNHEY and CDR2 SVGAGI. The CDR3 runs 13 residues. Trimming stripped 5 bases from V and 8 bases from J, with 15 bases between. CDR3 coding DNA: TGTGCCAGCAGTCCTCGGGAAGGGAGAGGCTACACCTTC. It specifies CASSPREGRGYTF.

This clone was detected once. The chain recombines TRBV13 with TRBJ2-7, with TRBD1 matching 9 bases. The CDR3 consists of 15 residues. V was pared by 3 bases and J by 3 bases, with 6 bases of the junction left unmatched. The germline gives CDR1 PRHDT, CDR2 FYEKMQ (reference sequence). The CDR3 DNA reads as TGTGCCAGCAGCTTTACCGGGACAGGGATCTACGAGCAGTACTTC. This sequence encodes CASSFTGTGIYEQYF.

CDR3 residues: CASSQGQGQGFGYTF. The CDR3 region has the DNA TGCGCCAGCAGCCAAGGACAGGGACAGGGATTTGGCTACACCTTC. The chain recombines TRBV4-3 with TRBJ1-2; TRBD1 matches 9 bases. With V trimmed by 1 base and J by 7 bases, 7 bases remained unmatched. CDR3 length: 15 amino acids. In germline, CDR1 is LGHNA, CDR2 YSLEER.